This entry lists 27 T cell receptor beta chains sequenced from one sample in a study of vaccination effects on CD4 cells after COVID-19. No cognate antigen is known for these TCRs. Expansion with viral peptide pools was applied to antigen-specific CD4+ T cells by the ViraFEST assay prior to sequencing. The culture ran for approximately 9 days before CD4+ T cells were isolated. Every participant took two doses of the BNT162b2 or mRNA-1273 vaccine. The assay was immunoSEQ multiplex PCR, and TCRdb's table has in-frame clones only and misses some. The top ten hold approximately 9% of the sample, which has 30,000 to 40,000 clones, approximately 69% seen once. The specimen comprised CD4+ T cells from PBMCs cultured with SARS-CoV-2 spike peptides, sampled after COVID-19 vaccination. The source of these receptors is a human donor who received a COVID-19 vaccine.

This CDR3 reads CSVTLQGTLSTDTQYF. CDR3 nucleotides: TGCAGCGTGACCTTACAGGGGACCCTTAGCACAGATACGCAGTATTTT. V is TRBV29-1 and J is TRBJ2-3; 7 bases map to TRBD1. V lost 6 bases and J lost 0; bases outside the gene matches: 12. CDR1 is SQVTM and CDR2 is ANQGSEA in the germline V gene. The CDR3 has 16 residues.

The V call is TRBV27, the J call TRBJ1-2, with no clear D. The germline CDR1 and CDR2 sequences are MNHEY and SMNVEV (reference sequence). Trimming took 3 bases from V and 8 from J, leaving 25 bases between them. The length of the CDR3 is 17 residues. DNA of the CDR3: TGTGCCAGCAGTTTGACATCCCCTGCATATGGAGCCCGGGGCTACACCTTC. It yields the protein CASSLTSPAYGARGYTF.

V gene TRBV6-5 combines with J gene TRBJ1-1; D call uncertain. This CDR3 comprises 16 residues. Germline V gene lookup returns CDR1 MNHEY and CDR2 SVGAGI. Trimming removed 0 bases from V and 4 bases from J, with 15 bases in between. Here the CDR3 reads CASSYSKTGLSTEAFF. In DNA, the CDR3 is TGTGCCAGCAGTTACTCGAAAACGGGGTTGAGCACTGAAGCTTTCTTT.

This clone has only a few counts. The V call is TRBV20-1, the J call TRBJ2-7; 10 bases agree with TRBD2. After removal of 3 bases from V and 0 bases from J, the junction contained 5 bases not matched to a gene. The germline V gene has CDR1 DFQATT and CDR2 SNEGSKA (reference sequence). This CDR3 has 15 residues. CDR3 DNA sequence: TGCAGTGCTAGTGTTAGCGGGGGGATCTCCTACGAGCAGTACTTC. Residues: CSASVSGGISYEQYF.

V gene TRBV7-8 combines with J gene TRBJ2-7, with TRBD2 identical over 13 bases. This CDR3 has 15 amino acids. The germline V gene has CDR1 SGHVS and CDR2 FQNEAQ. V lost 3 bases and J lost 6; bases outside the gene matches: 5. The DNA of the CDR3 is TGTGCCAGCAGCTTGGGACTAGCGGGAATCACCGAGCAGTACTTC. It translates to CASSLGLAGITEQYF.

The chain couples TRBV6-2 or TRBV6-3 to TRBJ1-5; TRBD1 matches 10 bases. The CDR3 spans 15 residues. The V and J ends lost 5 bases and 7 bases, in that order; junction bases with no gene match: 8. Per germline, CDR1 MNHEY and CDR2 SVGEGT. The CDR3 region is CASSLTGGRGQPQHF. The CDR3 nucleotides read TGTGCCAGCAGTCTGACAGGGGGCAGAGGGCAGCCCCAGCATTTT.

The CDR3, as DNA: TGCGCCAGCAGCTTGGTGGGAGGGGAAAACTATGGCTACACCTTC. Protein: CASSLVGGENYGYTF. The J gene is TRBJ1-2, the V gene TRBV5-1, with D maybe TRBD1 (5 bases). Germline CDR1 SGHRS, CDR2 YFSETQ. V gave up 0 bases and J gave up 2 bases, with 11 bases separating them. The CDR3 has 15 residues.

This clone has only a few counts. This chain connects TRBV10-1 to TRBJ2-6, with D hard to call. V shed 2 bases and J shed 2 bases, with 4 bases lying between them. This CDR3 contains 14 residues. CDR1 is WNHNN and CDR2 is SYGVQD in the germline V gene (reference sequence). CDR3 in amino acids: CASSEVAGANVLTF. CDR3 sequence (DNA): TGCGCCAGCAGTGAGGTGGCTGGGGCCAACGTCCTGACTTTC.

This chain uses TRBV21-1 with TRBJ2-3; the D call of TRBD2 is as the table states it, not checked on the DNA. TRBV21-1 is a documented pseudogene. CDR3 length: 17 residues. CDR3 sequence (DNA): TGTGCCAGCAAAGCTAGCGGGGGGACCAGATTCACAGATACGCAGTATTTT. Its translation is CASKASGGTRFTDTQYF.

This clone came up many times. The genes are TRBV5-1 and TRBJ2-2; 12 bases fit TRBD2. Trimming cost V 4 bases and J 10 bases; bases outside gene matches: 14. The CDR3 length is 17 residues. Germline lookup yields CDR1 SGHRS and CDR2 YFSETQ. The CDR3 protein is CASSPRTSGAAPQELFF. The CDR3 DNA follows: TGCGCCAGCAGCCCACGGACTAGCGGGGCAGCCCCCCAGGAGCTGTTTTTT.

This clone was seen just once. The chain recombines TRBV24-1 with TRBJ1-2; 8 positions agree with TRBD1. The CDR3 is made up of 12 amino acids. J lost 6 bases, V lost 7 bases, and 3 bases had no gene match. The V gene's germline CDR1 is KGHDR and CDR2 SFDVKD. DNA of the CDR3: TGTGCCACCAGCCAGGGGGCGAATGGCTACACCTTC. The encoded protein is CATSQGANGYTF.

The J gene is TRBJ2-1, the V gene TRBV5-4; 8 bases line up with TRBD2. The CDR3 covers 15 residues. Germline trimming cut 4 bases from V and 0 bases from J; bases unmatched to any gene: 3. The germline V gene has CDR1 SGHNT and CDR2 YYREEE (reference sequence). The CDR3: CASSPSGSSYNEQFF. As DNA, the CDR3 is TGTGCCAGCAGCCCGAGCGGGAGCTCCTACAATGAGCAGTTCTTC.

The chain joins TRBV27 to TRBJ1-5; maybe TRBD1 (5 bases). CDR1 MNHEY and CDR2 SMNVEV come from the germline V gene (reference sequence). There are 17 residues in the CDR3. The ends were cut back, 1 base at V and 1 base at J, with 14 bases in the middle. The DNA for the CDR3 is TGTGCCAGCAGTTTATTGAGGGGTGGGGAAAGCAATCAGCCCCAGCATTTT. The encoded protein is CASSLLRGGESNQPQHF.

This chain links TRBV5-8 with TRBJ2-5; D unresolved. V was shortened by 5 bases and J by 4 bases, with 18 bases between the two germline ends. Germline V gene data show CDR1 as SGHTS and CDR2 as YDEGEE. CDR3 length: 15 amino acids. This CDR3 is CASSLLMRALETQYF. DNA for the CDR3: TGTGCCAGCAGTTTGCTCATGAGAGCCTTAGAGACCCAGTACTTC.

This clone was recorded a few times. This sequence joins TRBV7-6 and TRBJ2-2; D unresolved. Trimming took 4 bases from V and 1 from J, leaving 13 bases between them. The germline gives CDR1 SGHVS, CDR2 FNYEAQ. The CDR3 covers 16 residues. CDR3 coding DNA: TGTGCCAGCAGCTCCCAAGCTTTAGGGAACACCGGGGAGCTGTTTTTT. Protein product: CASSSQALGNTGELFF.

The J gene is TRBJ1-6, the V gene TRBV19; weak D call: TRBD1 (5 bases). V lost 6 bases to trimming and J lost 9 bases, with 9 bases between them. The CDR3 spans 12 residues. CDR1 is LNHDA, CDR2 SQIVND, per germline (reference sequence). The CDR3 DNA is TGTGCCAGTAGGGAGGGGATTTCACCCCTCCACTTT. Its protein is CASREGISPLHF. The full variable domain, rest sourced from reference TRBV19 and TRBJ1-6, is DGGITQSPKYLFRKEGQNVTLSCEQNLNHDAMYWYRQDPGQGLRLIYYSQIVNDFQKGDIAEGYSVSREKKESFPLTVTSAQKNPTAFYLCASREGISPLHFGNGTRLTVT.

This clone came up once. The chain uses TRBV18 and TRBJ2-5, with D perhaps TRBD1 or TRBD2 (5 bases each). Germline assignment: CDR1 KGHSH and CDR2 LQKENI. The CDR3 has 12 residues. V was shortened by 5 bases and J by 1 base, with 5 bases between the two germline ends. CDR3 coding DNA: TGTGCCAGCTCAGGGGGCCAAGAGACCCAGTACTTC. As protein: CASSGGQETQYF.

The gene calls are TRBV27 and TRBJ1-1; TRBD1 might be the D (5 bases). V gave up 9 bases and J gave up 7 bases, with 24 bases separating them. The length of the CDR3 is 15 residues. Germline CDR1 reads MNHEY; CDR2 reads SMNVEV (reference sequence). In nucleotides, the CDR3 is TGTGCCAGTTCCGGGGCAGGGTCTGTTTTAGGTGAAGCTTTCTTT. Its protein product is CASSGAGSVLGEAFF.

This clone was picked up a small number of times. The rearrangement uses TRBV19 and TRBJ2-1; no clear D. CDR3 size: 13 residues. Germline values: CDR1 LNHDA, CDR2 SQIVND (reference sequence). V lost 4 bases and J 12 bases, leaving 16 bases between the germline ends. CDR3 DNA sequence: TGTGCCAGTAGTAGTACGGCAGCACAAGGGCAGTTCTTC. This codes for CASSSTAAQGQFF.

This clone has just one count. The junction shows a germline mismatch at one end, possibly a read error. The V call is TRBV7-8, the J call TRBJ1-5; D gene uncertain. CDR3 length: 16 amino acids. From germline, CDR1 is SGHVS and CDR2 FQNEAQ. The CDR3 sequence is CASSLEAVNSNQPQHF. The CDR3 DNA reads as TGTGCCAGCAGTTTAGAGGCAGTCAATAGCAATCAGCCCCAGCATTTT.

This chain uses TRBV11-3 with TRBJ1-5; D gene uncertain. V lost 5 bases, J lost 3 bases, and 23 bases lay in between. Germline V gene data show CDR1 as SGHNT and CDR2 as YENEEA. The CDR3 loop spans 18 amino acids. CDR3 region: CASSPRAKSFPHNQPQHF. The CDR3 coding sequence is TGTGCCAGCAGCCCCCGCGCGAAGTCCTTTCCCCACAATCAGCCCCAGCATTTT. The full variable domain, its missing parts supplied by reference TRBV11-3 and TRBJ1-5, is EAGVVQSPRYKIIEKKQPVAFWCNPISGHNTLYWYLQNLGQGPELLIRYENEEAVDDSQLPKDRFSAERLKGVDSTLKIQPAELGDSAVYLCASSPRAKSFPHNQPQHFGDGTRLSIL.

The J gene is TRBJ1-3, the V gene TRBV27; no clear D. This CDR3 has 14 amino acids. Germline loops: CDR1 MNHEY, CDR2 SMNVEV (reference sequence). V lost 6 bases and J lost 0, with 9 bases in between. CDR3 region: CASRGFASGNTIYF. CDR3 DNA sequence: TGTGCCAGCAGGGGTTTTGCCTCTGGAAACACCATATATTTT.

The genes are TRBV4-2 and TRBJ2-7; D could derive from TRBD1 or TRBD2 (5 bases each). V lost 0 bases and J lost 0, with 9 bases in between. Per the germline V gene, CDR1 is LGHNA and CDR2 is YNFKEQ. The CDR3 is made up of 15 amino acids. The CDR3 DNA sequence: TGTGCCAGCAGCCAAGAAGAGGGGTTCTCCTACGAGCAGTACTTC. Residues: CASSQEEGFSYEQYF.

The V call is TRBV5-1, the J call TRBJ1-4; TRBD1 is a possible D gene (5 bases). This CDR3 is 16 amino acids long. The V and J ends lost 0 bases and 2 bases respectively, with 11 bases between them. The V gene's germline CDR1 is SGHRS and CDR2 YFSETQ. The CDR3: CASSLELQATNEKLFF. CDR3 sequence (DNA): TGCGCCAGCAGCTTGGAGCTACAGGCGACTAATGAAAAACTGTTTTTT.

This chain uses TRBV18 with TRBJ2-1, with 8 bases fitting TRBD1. The J segment lost 7 bases and the V segment lost 5 bases, leaving 10 bases of the junction unmatched. The CDR3 has 15 residues. Germline assignment: CDR1 KGHSH and CDR2 LQKENI. DNA for the CDR3: TGTGCCAGCTCATCCAACGCTGGACAGGGAAATGAGCAGTTCTTC. As protein: CASSSNAGQGNEQFF.

The chain recombines TRBV4-2 with TRBJ2-1, with 13 positions matching TRBD2. Germline CDR1 reads LGHNA; CDR2 reads YNFKEQ. V gave up 1 base and J gave up 0 bases; unmatched junction bases: 0. The CDR3 has 17 residues. DNA of the CDR3: TGTGCCAGCAGCCAAGGGACTAGCGGGAGCTCCTACAATGAGCAGTTCTTC. Its protein is CASSQGTSGSSYNEQFF.

This clone was counted a single time. This rearrangement joins TRBV5-1 to TRBJ2-4, with D tentatively TRBD2 (6 bases). Trimming removed 0 bases from V and 1 base from J, with 20 bases in between. This CDR3 is 19 amino acids long. Germline V lookup: CDR1 SGHRS, CDR2 YFSETQ. CDR3 DNA: TGCGCCAGCAGCTTGGACCCCTTCGTGACTAGACATGCCAAAAACATTCAGTACTTC. Residues: CASSLDPFVTRHAKNIQYF.